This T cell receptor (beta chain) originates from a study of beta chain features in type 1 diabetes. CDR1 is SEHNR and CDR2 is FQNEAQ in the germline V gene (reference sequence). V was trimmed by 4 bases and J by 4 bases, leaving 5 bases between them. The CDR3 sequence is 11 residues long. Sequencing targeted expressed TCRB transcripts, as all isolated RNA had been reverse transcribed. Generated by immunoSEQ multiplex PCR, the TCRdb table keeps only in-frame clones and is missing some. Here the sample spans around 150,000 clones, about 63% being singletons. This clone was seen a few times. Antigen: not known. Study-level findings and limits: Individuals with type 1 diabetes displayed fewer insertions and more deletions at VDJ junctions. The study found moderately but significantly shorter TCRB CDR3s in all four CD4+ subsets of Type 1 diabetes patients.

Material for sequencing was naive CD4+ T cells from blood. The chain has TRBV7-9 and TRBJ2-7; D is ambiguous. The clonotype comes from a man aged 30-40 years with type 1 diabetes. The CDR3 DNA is TGTGCCAGCAGCTCCGAGTACGAGCAGTACTTC. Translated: CASSSEYEQYF.